Described below is a single TCR beta chain sequence and its context. The CDR3 spans 20 residues. The data were produced by immunoSEQ multiplex PCR, yet TCRdb's version contains in-frame clones alone and is incomplete. Here the sample spans some 180,000 clones, roughly nine tenths being singletons. This specimen belongs to a study of blood T cell repertoires in COVID-19. Sequencing input: PBMCs or T cells enriched from blood (not recorded which). The chain uses TRBV21-1 and TRBJ1-4; the DNA was not used to check the table's D call, TRBD1. TRBV21-1 is flagged as a pseudogene. The clonotype originates from a woman between 40 and 55 years old in a cohort exposed to, infected with or recovered from COVID-19 (not recorded which). The CDR3, as DNA: TGTGCCAGCAGGCGACAACCCGGGACAGGGGGAATTCTAGGTGATGAAAAACTGTTTTTT. This sequence encodes CASRRQPGTGGILGDEKLFF.